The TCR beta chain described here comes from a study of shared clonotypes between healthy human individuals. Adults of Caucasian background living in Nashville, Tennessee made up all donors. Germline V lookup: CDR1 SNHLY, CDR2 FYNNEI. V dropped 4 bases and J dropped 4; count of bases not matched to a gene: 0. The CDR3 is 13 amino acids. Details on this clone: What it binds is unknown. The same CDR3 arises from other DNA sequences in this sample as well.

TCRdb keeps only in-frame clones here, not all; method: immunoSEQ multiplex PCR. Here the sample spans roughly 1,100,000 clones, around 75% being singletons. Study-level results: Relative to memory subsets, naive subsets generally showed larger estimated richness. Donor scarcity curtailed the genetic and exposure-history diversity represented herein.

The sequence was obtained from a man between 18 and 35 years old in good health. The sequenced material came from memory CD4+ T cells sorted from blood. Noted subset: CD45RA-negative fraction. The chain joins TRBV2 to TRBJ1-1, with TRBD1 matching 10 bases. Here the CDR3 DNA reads TGTGCCAGCAGTGGACAGGGGGCCACTGAAGCTTTCTTT. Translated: CASSGQGATEAFF.